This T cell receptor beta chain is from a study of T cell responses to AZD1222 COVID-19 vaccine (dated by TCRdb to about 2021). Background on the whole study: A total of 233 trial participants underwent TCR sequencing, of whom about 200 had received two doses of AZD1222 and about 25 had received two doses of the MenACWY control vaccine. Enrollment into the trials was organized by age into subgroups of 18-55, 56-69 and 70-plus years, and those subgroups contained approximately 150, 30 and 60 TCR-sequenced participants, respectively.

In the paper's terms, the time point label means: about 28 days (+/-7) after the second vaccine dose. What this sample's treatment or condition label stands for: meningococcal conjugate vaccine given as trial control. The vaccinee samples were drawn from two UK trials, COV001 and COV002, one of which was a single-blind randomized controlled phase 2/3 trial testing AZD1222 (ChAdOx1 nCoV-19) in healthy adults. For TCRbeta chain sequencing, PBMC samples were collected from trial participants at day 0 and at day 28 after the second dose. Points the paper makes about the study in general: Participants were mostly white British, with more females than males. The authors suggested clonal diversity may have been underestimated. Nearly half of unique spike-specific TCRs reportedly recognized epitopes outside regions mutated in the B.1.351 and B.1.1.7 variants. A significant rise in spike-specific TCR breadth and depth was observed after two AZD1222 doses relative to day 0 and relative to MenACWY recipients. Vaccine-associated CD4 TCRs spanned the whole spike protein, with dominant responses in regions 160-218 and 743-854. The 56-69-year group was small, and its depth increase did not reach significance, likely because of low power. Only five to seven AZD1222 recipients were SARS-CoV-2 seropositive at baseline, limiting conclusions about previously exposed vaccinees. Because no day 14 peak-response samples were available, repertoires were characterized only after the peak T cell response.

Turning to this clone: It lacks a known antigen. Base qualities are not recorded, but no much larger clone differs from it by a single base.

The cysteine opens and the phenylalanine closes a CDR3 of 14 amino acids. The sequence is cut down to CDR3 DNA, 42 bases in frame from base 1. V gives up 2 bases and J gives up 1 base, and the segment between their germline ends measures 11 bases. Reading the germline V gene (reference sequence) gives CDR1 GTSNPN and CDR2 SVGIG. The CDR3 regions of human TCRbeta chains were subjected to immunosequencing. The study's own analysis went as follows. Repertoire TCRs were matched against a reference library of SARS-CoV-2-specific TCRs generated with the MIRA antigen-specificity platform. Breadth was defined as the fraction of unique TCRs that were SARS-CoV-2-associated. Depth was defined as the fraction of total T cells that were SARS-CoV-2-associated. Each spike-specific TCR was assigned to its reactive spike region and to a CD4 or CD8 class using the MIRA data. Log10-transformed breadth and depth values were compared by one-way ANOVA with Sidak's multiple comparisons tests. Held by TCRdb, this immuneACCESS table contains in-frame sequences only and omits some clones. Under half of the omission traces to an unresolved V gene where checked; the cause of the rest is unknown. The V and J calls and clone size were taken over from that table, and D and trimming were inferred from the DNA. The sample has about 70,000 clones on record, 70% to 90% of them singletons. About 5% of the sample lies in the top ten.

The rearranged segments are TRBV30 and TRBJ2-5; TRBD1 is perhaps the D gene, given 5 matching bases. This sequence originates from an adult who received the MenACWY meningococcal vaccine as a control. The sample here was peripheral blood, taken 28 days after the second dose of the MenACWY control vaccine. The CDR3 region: CAWSHVRAQETQYF. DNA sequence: TGTGCCTGGAGTCATGTCAGGGCCCAAGAGACCCAGTACTTC.